This T cell receptor (beta chain) originates from a study of cytomegalovirus exposure and HLA in healthy donors. Turning to the study itself: When 350 to 500 donors were genotyped, approximately 80% of them were found to fall in the Caucasian-associated ancestry cluster. General observations from the study: Some TCR beta chains (more than 150 of them) were listed as cytomegalovirus-associated. Earlier analysis looked at TCR beta V segments, and most were productive about 87% or about 30% of the time. Beyond CMV serostatus, there was no information to go on about immune exposure.

The primer mix had 60 Vbeta and 13 Jbeta primers. Repertoires were generated with immunoSEQ multiplex PCR, while TCRdb's copy carries only in-frame clones and drops some. Among approximately 73,000 clones listed, roughly four fifths were seen once. For this clone: What it binds is not known.

Sequenced: PBMCs. The TCR originated in a man in his 70s in good health and CMV-seronegative.

The CDR3 region has the DNA TGTGCCAGCAGCCTCACACCGGACAGAAGGTACAATGAGCAGTTCTTC. This sequence encodes CASSLTPDRRYNEQFF. The chain employs TRBV7-6 and TRBJ2-1, with a tentative D call TRBD1 (6 bases). The CDR3 sequence is 16 residues long. V gave up 5 bases and J gave up 4 bases, with 18 bases separating them. Germline loops: CDR1 SGHVS, CDR2 FNYEAQ.